The rows below give T cell receptor beta chains drawn from one sample of a study of T-cell reconstitution after alpha-beta-depleted transplantation in children. TCRdb reprocessed the PCR reads via MiXCR and lists one record per CDR3 protein. The sample gives roughly 52,000 distinct CDR3 sequences, 5% to 6.5% of which show up once; over 30% is in the top ten. The sample here was PBMCs, mostly from graft donor cells, taken 60 days after TCRalphabeta/CD19-depleted stem cell transplant. The receptors were gathered from a female patient aged 2 to 10 who had a stem cell transplant for aplastic anemia, so the T cells may come from the graft donor. CDR3s include the opening cysteine and the closing phenylalanine or tryptophan. A D gene is named only where the DNA matches it firmly. Size values are once, few and many counts, or a class for expanded clones, and some rows have none.

>many|-|TRBJ1-4|TRBV6-5
CASRGADEKLFF
TGTGCCAGCAGGGGAGCGGATGAAAAACTGTTTTTT
>few|-|TRBJ2-3|TRBV10-3
CAISEPASAVGTDTQYF
TGTGCCATCAGTGAGCCAGCTAGCGCGGTGGGCACAGATACGCAGTATTTT
>many|-|TRBJ2-5|TRBV5-1
CASWEWPNQETQYF
TGCGCCAGCTGGGAGTGGCCAAACCAAGAGACCCAGTACTTC
>few|-|TRBJ2-5|TRBV3-1
CASSRETEQETQYF
TGTGCCAGCAGCCGAGAGACAGAGCAAGAGACCCAGTACTTC
>many|TRBD2|TRBJ2-7|TRBV20-1
CSAPGTSGFYQQYF
TGCAGTGCTCCCGGGACTAGCGGGTTCTACCAGCAGTACTTC
>many|TRBD2|TRBJ2-2|TRBV29-1
CSVLAGWNTGELFF
TGCAGCGTTCTAGCGGGATGGAACACCGGGGAGCTGTTTTTT
>many|TRBD2|TRBJ2-5|TRBV20-1
CSARDSGGAETQYF
TGCAGTGCTAGAGATAGCGGGGGGGCCGAGACCCAGTACTTC
>-|TRBD1|TRBJ2-1|TRBV7-9
CASRFRGLSSTYNEQFF
TGTGCCAGCAGGTTTAGGGGGCTCTCCTCTACCTACAATGAGCAGTTCTTC
>-|TRBD2|TRBJ2-1|TRBV27
CASTSGRLAGGLSYNEQFF
TGTGCCAGCACCTCCGGGAGACTAGCGGGAGGGCTGTCCTACAATGAGCAGTTCTTC
>-|TRBD1|TRBJ2-2|TRBV5-1
CASSFGNRGATGELFF
TGCGCCAGCAGCTTTGGGAACAGGGGTGCCACCGGGGAGCTGTTTTTT
>many|-|TRBJ2-5|TRBV27
CASSQRRGAEETQYF
TGTGCCAGCAGCCAACGTCGGGGGGCGGAGGAGACCCAGTACTTC
>many|-|TRBJ2-3|TRBV5-1
CASSLSVQGVGNTQYF
TGCGCCAGCAGCTTGAGTGTCCAGGGCGTGGGAAATACGCAGTATTTT
>few|-|TRBJ1-1|TRBV12-3/TRBV12-4
CASSLLGENTEAFF
TGTGCCAGCAGCCTTCTAGGGGAGAACACTGAAGCTTTCTTT
>-|-|TRBJ2-3|TRBV3-1
CASSHSRALGNTQYF
TGTGCCAGCAGCCACAGTAGGGCCCTCGGGAATACGCAGTATTTT
>many|-|TRBJ2-7|TRBV7-6
CASSAPTGSGEQYF
TGTGCCAGCAGCGCTCCCACAGGGAGTGGCGAGCAGTACTTC
>many|-|TRBJ2-3|TRBV11-2
CASSLPLTNTQYF
TGTGCCAGCAGCTTACCCCTTACGAATACGCAGTATTTT
>-|-|TRBJ2-2|TRBV5-6
CASSLGLLAYVKSDAELFF
TGTGCCAGCAGCTTGGGACTACTAGCTTACGTGAAGTCCGACGCGGAGCTGTTTTTT
>many|TRBD2|TRBJ2-7|TRBV4-1
CASSQDGGRGYEQYF
TGCGCCAGCAGCCAAGACGGCGGGAGAGGCTACGAGCAGTACTTC
>few|TRBD2|TRBJ2-7|TRBV7-2
CASSLAPSTSHEQYF
TGTGCCAGCAGCTTAGCCCCCTCGACTAGCCACGAGCAGTACTTC
>few|TRBD2|TRBJ2-3|TRBV5-1
CASSLALTSGRTLRTQYF
TGCGCCAGCAGCTTGGCTCTTACTAGCGGGAGGACTCTTCGGACGCAGTATTTT
>medium-sized|TRBD1|TRBJ2-3|TRBV29-1
CSVWDRGLEDTQYF
TGCAGCGTGTGGGACAGGGGGCTGGAAGATACGCAGTATTTT
>many|-|TRBJ2-1|TRBV28
CASSSTGTQVHNEQFF
TGTGCCAGCAGTTCAACCGGGACGCAGGTCCACAATGAGCAGTTCTTC
>once|TRBD2|TRBJ2-3|TRBV7-6
CASRRGGGLVDTQYF
TGTGCCAGCAGAAGAGGCGGGGGGTTGGTAGATACGCAGTATTTT
>many|TRBD2|TRBJ2-1|TRBV24-1
CATSATGGSSYNEQFF
TGTGCCACCAGTGCCACGGGCGGGAGCTCCTACAATGAGCAGTTCTTC
>many|TRBD2|TRBJ2-5|TRBV29-1
CSAVAGGRETQYF
TGCAGCGCTGTAGCGGGAGGGAGAGAGACCCAGTACTTC
>few|-|TRBJ1-2|TRBV23-1
CASSQSDSRAHYGYTF
TGCGCCAGCAGTCAATCCGACAGCCGGGCCCACTATGGCTACACCTTC
>few|-|TRBJ1-2|TRBV5-5
CASSGTGGDGYTF
TGTGCCAGCAGCGGGACGGGTGGGGACGGCTACACCTTC
>many|-|TRBJ1-6|TRBV6-1
CASSEEAGSAYSPLHF
TGTGCCAGCAGTGAAGAGGCAGGGAGTGCGTATTCACCCCTCCACTTT
>many|-|TRBJ2-3|TRBV20-1
CSSSVGTDTQYF
TGCAGTAGTAGCGTGGGCACAGATACGCAGTATTTT
>many|-|TRBJ2-2|TRBV11-2
CASSPQQAGELFF
TGTGCCAGCAGCCCACAGCAGGCCGGGGAGCTGTTTTTT
>few|-|TRBJ1-1|TRBV28
CASSSGPILMNTEAFF
TGTGCCAGCAGTTCAGGACCCATACTAATGAACACTGAAGCTTTCTTT
>many|-|TRBJ2-7|TRBV11-2
CASNVNDHEQYF
TGTGCCAGCAACGTAAATGACCACGAGCAGTACTTC
>many|-|TRBJ1-1|TRBV4-1
CASSQDSNRAEAFF
TGCGCCAGCAGCCAAGATTCTAACAGGGCTGAAGCTTTCTTT
>many|-|TRBJ2-5|TRBV5-1
CASSLSTARVQETQYF
TGCGCCAGCAGCTTGTCGACAGCAAGGGTCCAAGAGACCCAGTACTTC
>many|-|TRBJ2-7|TRBV5-1
CASSLVSQGGYEQYF
TGCGCCAGCAGCTTGGTTTCGCAGGGAGGCTACGAGCAGTACTTC
>many|-|TRBJ1-3|TRBV12-3/TRBV12-4
CASRGDGNTIYF
TGTGCCAGCAGGGGTGATGGAAACACCATATATTTT
>-|TRBD2|TRBJ2-7|TRBV30
CAWSVQGLGEQYF
TGTGCCTGGAGTGTTCAGGGACTAGGTGAGCAGTACTTC
>-|-|TRBJ2-3|TRBV6-2/TRBV6-3
CASSFLDTQYF
TGTGCCAGCAGTTTCCTAGATACGCAGTATTTT
>many|-|TRBJ2-3|TRBV27
CASSFGRTDTQYF
TGTGCCAGCAGTTTTGGAAGGACAGATACGCAGTATTTT
>many|-|TRBJ2-5|TRBV15
CATSSRTVETQYF
TGTGCCACCAGCAGTCGGACAGTAGAGACCCAGTACTTC
>many|-|TRBJ2-1|TRBV6-5
CASSYGLLANEQFF
TGTGCCAGCAGTTACGGGTTACTAGCCAATGAGCAGTTCTTC
>many|-|TRBJ2-5|TRBV28
CASSLQTGTKETQYF
TGTGCCAGCAGTCTCCAGACAGGAACCAAAGAGACCCAGTACTTC
>many|-|TRBJ2-7|TRBV10-3
CAISEFWDSSYEQYF
TGTGCCATCAGTGAGTTCTGGGACTCCTCCTACGAGCAGTACTTC
>many|TRBD1|TRBJ1-1|TRBV6-5
CASSYTPDRVNTEAFF
TGTGCCAGCAGTTACACACCTGACAGGGTGAACACTGAAGCTTTCTTT
>few|-|TRBJ1-2|TRBV15
CATSPGDHPYGYTF
TGTGCCACCAGCCCTGGGGACCACCCTTATGGCTACACCTTC
>many|-|TRBJ2-7|TRBV7-9
CASSLAGTHEQYF
TGTGCCAGCAGCTTAGCCGGGACACACGAGCAGTACTTC
>many|-|TRBJ2-1|TRBV5-1
CASSLASVGREQFF
TGCGCCAGCAGCTTGGCTTCGGTGGGCAGGGAGCAGTTCTTC
>many|-|TRBJ2-3|TRBV9
CASSVVLGTDTQYF
TGTGCCAGCAGCGTAGTTCTAGGCACAGATACGCAGTATTTT
>many|TRBD1|TRBJ1-1|TRBV7-2
CASSLGQARYTEAFF
TGTGCCAGCAGCCTCGGACAGGCTAGGTACACTGAAGCTTTCTTT
>many|-|TRBJ2-3|TRBV20-1
CSASGTLDGTDTQYF
TGCAGTGCTAGCGGGACTTTAGACGGAACAGATACGCAGTATTTT
>many|-|TRBJ2-1|TRBV28
CASSLRQERGFF
TGTGCCAGCAGTTTACGCCAGGAGAGGGGGTTCTTC
>many|TRBD1|TRBJ1-2|TRBV12-3/TRBV12-4
CASRPDWDRGYGYTF
TGTGCCAGCAGGCCTGACTGGGACAGGGGGTACGGCTACACCTTC
>-|-|TRBJ1-4|TRBV20-1
CSAKGREEIKLFF
TGCAGTGCCAAAGGACGGGAGGAGATAAAACTGTTTTTT
>many|-|TRBJ2-1|TRBV13
CASSLTYNEQFF
TGTGCCAGCAGCCTCACGTACAATGAGCAGTTCTTC
>many|-|TRBJ2-5|TRBV9
CASSPFFGSQYF
TGTGCCAGCAGCCCCTTTTTTGGGTCCCAGTACTTC
>many|TRBD2|TRBJ2-5|TRBV20-1
CSARDRLSSGAQETQYF
TGCAGTGCTAGAGATCGCCTATCTAGCGGGGCTCAAGAGACCCAGTACTTC
>many|TRBD2|TRBJ2-2|TRBV20-1
CSARVAGGFRTNTGELFF
TGCAGTGCTAGAGTGGCGGGAGGTTTTCGGACGAACACCGGGGAGCTGTTTTTT
>many|-|TRBJ2-5|TRBV3-1
CASSNRETQYF
TGTGCCAGCAGTAATAGAGAGACCCAGTACTTC